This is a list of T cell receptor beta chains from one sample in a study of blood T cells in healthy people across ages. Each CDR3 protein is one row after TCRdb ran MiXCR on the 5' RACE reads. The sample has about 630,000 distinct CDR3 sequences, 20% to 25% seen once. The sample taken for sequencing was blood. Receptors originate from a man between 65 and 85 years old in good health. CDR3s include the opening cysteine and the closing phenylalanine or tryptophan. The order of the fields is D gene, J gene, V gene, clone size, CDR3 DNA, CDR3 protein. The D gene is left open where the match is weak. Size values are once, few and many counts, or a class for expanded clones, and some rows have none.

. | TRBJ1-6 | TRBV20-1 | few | TGCAGTGCTAGAGAGGATCAAAGGAAAAATTCACCCCTCCACTTT | CSAREDQRKNSPLHF
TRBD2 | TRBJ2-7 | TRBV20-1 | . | TGCAGTGCTAGAGATCTCGTGGGGGGGGATTACGAGCAGTACTTC | CSARDLVGGDYEQYF
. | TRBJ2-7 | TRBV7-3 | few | TGTGCCAGCAGCTTAAAGGGTGGGACAACGAACGAGCAGTACTTC | CASSLKGGTTNEQYF
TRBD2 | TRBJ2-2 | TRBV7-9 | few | TGTGCCAGCAGCAAACTAGCGGGAGTCACCGGGGAGCTGTTTTTT | CASSKLAGVTGELFF
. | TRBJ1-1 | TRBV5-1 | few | TGCGCCAGCAGCTTGTATGGGACGCCGGGGGGGAACACTGAAGCTTTCTTT | CASSLYGTPGGNTEAFF
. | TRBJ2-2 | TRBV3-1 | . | TGTGCCAGCAGCCCCCAATTCACCGGGGAGCTGTTTTTT | CASSPQFTGELFF
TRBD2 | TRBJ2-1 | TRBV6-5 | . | TGTGCCAGCAAAGGACTAGCGGGGTACAATGAGCAGTTCTTC | CASKGLAGYNEQFF
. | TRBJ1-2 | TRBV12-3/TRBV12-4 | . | TGTGCCAGCAGTAGGCAGGCCGCCTATGGCTACACCTTC | CASSRQAAYGYTF
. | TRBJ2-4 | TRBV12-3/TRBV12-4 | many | TGTGCCAGCAGTTCCCCCTGGTCCCAAAACATTCAGTACTTC | CASSSPWSQNIQYF
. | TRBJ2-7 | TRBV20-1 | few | TGCAGTGCTAGAGCGCCGGGCCCCGCCTACGAGCAGTACTTC | CSARAPGPAYEQYF
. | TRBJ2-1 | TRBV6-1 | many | TGTGCCAGCAGTGAAATAGGGCAGGGGTTTAACAATGAGCAGTTCTTC | CASSEIGQGFNNEQFF
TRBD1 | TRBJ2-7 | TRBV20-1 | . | TGCAGTGCTAGAGATCTGCTGGGGACAGGGGGCCCCTACGAGCAGTACTTC | CSARDLLGTGGPYEQYF
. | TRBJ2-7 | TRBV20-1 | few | TGCAGTGCTAGAGCTAAGGGTGGGATGACCTACGAGCAGTACTTC | CSARAKGGMTYEQYF
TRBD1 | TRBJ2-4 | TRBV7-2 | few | TGTGCCAGCAGCTTAGCAGGACAGGGTGGTGAAAACATTCAGTACTTC | CASSLAGQGGENIQYF
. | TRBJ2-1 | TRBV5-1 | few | TGCGCCAGCAGCTTCCGTTCCGGGGGCGGATCCAATGAGCAGTTCTTC | CASSFRSGGGSNEQFF
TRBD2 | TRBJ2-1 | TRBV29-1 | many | TGCAGCGTTGATAGCGGGAGTAATGAGCAGTTCTTC | CSVDSGSNEQFF
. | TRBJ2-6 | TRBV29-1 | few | TGCAGCGTTCGGACCTCTGGGGCCAACGTCCTGACTTTC | CSVRTSGANVLTF
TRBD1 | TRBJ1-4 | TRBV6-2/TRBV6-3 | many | TGTGCCAGCCGCCGACGTCCCGGGACAGGGGGCTCAGAGGAAAAACTGTTTTTT | CASRRRPGTGGSEEKLFF
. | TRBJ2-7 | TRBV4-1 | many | TGCGCCAGCAGCCAAGTTCCGGGGGCCATCTACGAGCAGTACTTC | CASSQVPGAIYEQYF
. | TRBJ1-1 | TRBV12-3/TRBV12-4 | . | TGTGCCAGCACCGGACGGGAGAACACTGAAGCTTTCTTT | CASTGRENTEAFF
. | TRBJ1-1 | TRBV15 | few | TGTGCCACCAGCAGACCACGAACGGCCTTGGACACTGAAGCTTTCTTT | CATSRPRTALDTEAFF
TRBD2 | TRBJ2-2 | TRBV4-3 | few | TGCGCCAGCAGCATAGCGGGAGCTGGCACCGGGGAGCTGTTTTTT | CASSIAGAGTGELFF
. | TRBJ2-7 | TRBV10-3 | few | TGTGCCATCAGTAGACATTACAACGAGCAGTACTTC | CAISRHYNEQYF
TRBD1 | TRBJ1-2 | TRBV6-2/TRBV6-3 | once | TGTGCCAGTACGGACAGGGACGATGGCTACACCTTC | CASTDRDDGYTF
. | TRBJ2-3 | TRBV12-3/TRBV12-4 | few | TGTGCCAGCAGTTTACAGCGGGGCACAGATACGCAGTATTTT | CASSLQRGTDTQYF
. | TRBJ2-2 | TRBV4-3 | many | TGCGCCAGCAGCCAAGGCACCGCTACGAACACCGGGGAGCTGTTTTTT | CASSQGTATNTGELFF
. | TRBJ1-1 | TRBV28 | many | TGTGCCAGCAGATTGAACACTGAAGCTTTCTTT | CASRLNTEAFF
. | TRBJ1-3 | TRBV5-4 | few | TGTGCCAGCAGCCCCGGGAAGGACGGAAACACCATATATTTT | CASSPGKDGNTIYF
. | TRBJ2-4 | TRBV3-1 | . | TGTGCCAGCACGGGCAGGGGTTTGGGCATTCAGTACTTC | CASTGRGLGIQYF
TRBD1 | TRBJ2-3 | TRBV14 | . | TGTGCCAGCAGCCAAGGCGACAGGGGGCGGATAGATACGCAGTATTTT | CASSQGDRGRIDTQYF
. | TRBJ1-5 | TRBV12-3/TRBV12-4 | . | TGTGCCAGCAGTTTAGGGGGCGGGGGTAGCAATCAGCCCCAGCATTTT | CASSLGGGGSNQPQHF
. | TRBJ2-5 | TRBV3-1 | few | TGTGCCAGCAGCCAAGATCCGAGGTTGGAGACCCAGTACTTC | CASSQDPRLETQYF
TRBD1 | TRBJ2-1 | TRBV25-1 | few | TGTGCCAGCAGTGAATTTGGGACAGGCCCTTACAATGAGCAGTTCTTC | CASSEFGTGPYNEQFF
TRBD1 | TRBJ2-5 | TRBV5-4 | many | TGCGCCAGCAGCCCGGGGACAGTCTGGGAGACCCAGTACTTC | CASSPGTVWETQYF
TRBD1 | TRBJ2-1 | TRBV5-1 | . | TGCGCCAGCAGCCCCCGGGACAGAAATAGGGGTGAGCAGTTCTTC | CASSPRDRNRGEQFF
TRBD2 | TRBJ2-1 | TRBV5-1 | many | TGCGCCAGCAAACTAGCGGGAGGGTTGTTATCTGAGCAGTTCTTC | CASKLAGGLLSEQFF
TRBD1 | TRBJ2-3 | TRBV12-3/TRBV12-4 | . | TGTGCCAGCAGTTTAGCGGGGACAGGGGCGCCCACAGATGCGCAGTATTTT | CASSLAGTGAPTDAQYF
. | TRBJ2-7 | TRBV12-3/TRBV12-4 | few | TGTGCCAGCAGCTCTAACAGGAACTACGAGCAGTACTTC | CASSSNRNYEQYF
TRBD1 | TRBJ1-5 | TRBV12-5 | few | TGTGCTAGTGGTTGGGGGGACAGGAGCAATCAGCCCCAGCATTTT | CASGWGDRSNQPQHF
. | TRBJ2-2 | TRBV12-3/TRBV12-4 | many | TGTGCCAGCAGTCGACTAGACACCGGGGAGCTGTTTTTT | CASSRLDTGELFF
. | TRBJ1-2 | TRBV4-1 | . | TGCGCCAGCAGCCAAGATTCGGGGTCTAACTATGGCTACACCTTC | CASSQDSGSNYGYTF
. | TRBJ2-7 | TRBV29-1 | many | TGCAGCGCCAGCGTGTATGGTTACGAGCAGTACTTC | CSASVYGYEQYF
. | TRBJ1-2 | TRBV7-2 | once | TGTGCCAGCAGCTTAGAAGTGACGCTCGCCTATGGCTACACCTTC | CASSLEVTLAYGYTF
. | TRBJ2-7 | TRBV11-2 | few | TGTGCCAGCAGCTTACTGGACAGCAACTACGAGCAGTACTTC | CASSLLDSNYEQYF
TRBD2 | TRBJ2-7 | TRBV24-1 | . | TGTGCCACCAGTGATACCCAGCGGGGGGGCCTCGAGCAGTACTTC | CATSDTQRGGLEQYF
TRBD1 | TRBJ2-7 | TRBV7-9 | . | TGTGCCAGCAGCTACGTGGACAGGGAGCAGTACTTC | CASSYVDREQYF
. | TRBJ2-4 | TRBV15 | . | TGTGCCACCAGCAGAGAATCGGGGGTCAAAAACATTCAGTACTTC | CATSRESGVKNIQYF
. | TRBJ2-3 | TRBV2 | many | TGTGCCAGCGGACCAAGCGGAAAAAGCACAGATACGCAGTATTTT | CASGPSGKSTDTQYF
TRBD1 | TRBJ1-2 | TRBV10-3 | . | TGTGCCATCAGTGAGCCCGGGACAGGGACCAATGGCTACACCTTC | CAISEPGTGTNGYTF
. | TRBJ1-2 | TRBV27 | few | TGTGCCAGCAGCGAGGGGGACAACAGTTATGGCTACACCTTC | CASSEGDNSYGYTF